Included here is one T cell receptor beta chain sequence, with context. The protocol was immunoSEQ multiplex PCR, while the TCRdb copy is restricted to in-frame clones and leaves out a portion. The sample holds over 1.4 million clones, roughly 96% seen once. These data belong to a study of shared clonotypes between healthy human individuals. The CDR3 runs to 14 residues. V lost 2 bases to trimming and J lost 4 bases; unmatched junction nucleotides: 2. Germline V lookup: CDR1 MNHNY, CDR2 SVGAGI (reference sequence). V is TRBV6-6 and J is TRBJ1-2; 9 nucleotides match TRBD1. The sequence came from a man aged 30 to 45 in good health. Sample: naive CD4+ T cells sorted from blood. Indicated subset: CD45RA+ positively selected. This CDR3 reads CASSYKDRGYGYTF. The DNA for the CDR3 is TGTGCCAGCAGTTACAAGGACAGGGGCTATGGCTACACCTTC.